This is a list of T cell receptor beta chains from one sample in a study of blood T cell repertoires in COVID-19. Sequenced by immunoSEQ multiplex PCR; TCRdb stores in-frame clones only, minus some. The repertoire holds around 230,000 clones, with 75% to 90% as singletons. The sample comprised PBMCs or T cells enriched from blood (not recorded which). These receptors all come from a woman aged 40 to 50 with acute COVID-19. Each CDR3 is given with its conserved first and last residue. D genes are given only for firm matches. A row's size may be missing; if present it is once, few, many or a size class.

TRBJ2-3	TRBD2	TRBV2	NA	CASSELAGIWDTDTQYF	TGTGCCAGCAGTGAACTAGCGGGAATTTGGGACACAGATACGCAGTATTTT
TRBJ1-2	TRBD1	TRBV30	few	CAWIRQGGYGYTF	TGTGCCTGGATCAGACAGGGGGGCTATGGCTACACCTTC
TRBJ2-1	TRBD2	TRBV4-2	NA	CASSQTSGRVPYNEQFF	TGTGCCAGCAGCCAGACTAGCGGGAGGGTCCCCTACAATGAGCAGTTCTTC
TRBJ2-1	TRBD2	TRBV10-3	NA	CAISESSGSNEQFF	TGTGCCATCAGTGAGTCTAGCGGGAGCAATGAGCAGTTCTTC
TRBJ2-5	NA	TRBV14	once	CASSPLNRDLQETQYF	TGTGCCAGCAGCCCCTTAAACAGGGATTTACAAGAGACCCAGTACTTC
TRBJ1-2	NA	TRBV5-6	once	CASSLDRTYGYTF	TGTGCCAGCAGCTTAGACAGGACCTATGGCTACACCTTC
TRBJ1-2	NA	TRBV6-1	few	CASSEVEGVAYGYTF	TGTGCCAGCAGTGAAGTCGAAGGGGTTGCCTATGGCTACACCTTC
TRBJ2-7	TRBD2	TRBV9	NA	CASSVAAGLAGAVVGYEQYF	TGTGCCAGCAGCGTAGCAGCGGGGCTAGCGGGAGCCGTAGTAGGCTACGAGCAGTACTTC
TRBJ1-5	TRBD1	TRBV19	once	CASRLQGERWQPQHF	TGTGCCAGTAGATTACAGGGGGAAAGATGGCAGCCCCAGCATTTT
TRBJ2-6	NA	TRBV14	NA	CASSLMGASPGANVLTF	TGTGCCAGCAGCCTAATGGGGGCTTCCCCTGGGGCCAACGTCCTGACTTTC
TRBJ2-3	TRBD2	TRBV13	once	CASSSGLAHTDTQYF	TGTGCCAGCAGCTCGGGACTAGCGCACACAGATACGCAGTATTTT
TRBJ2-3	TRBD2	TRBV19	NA	CASSRKRESDTQYF	TGTGCCAGTAGTCGAAAGCGGGAGTCAGATACGCAGTATTTT
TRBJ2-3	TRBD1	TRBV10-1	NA	CASSAGTVTDTQYF	TGCGCCAGCAGTGCAGGGACAGTCACAGATACGCAGTATTTT
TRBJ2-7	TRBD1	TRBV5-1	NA	CASSNDRQGAYEQYF	TGCGCCAGCAGTAATGACCGACAGGGGGCCTACGAGCAGTACTTC
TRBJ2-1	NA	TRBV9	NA	CASNPGPGNEQFF	TGTGCCAGCAACCCTGGTCCAGGGAATGAGCAGTTCTTC
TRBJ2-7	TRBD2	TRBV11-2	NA	CASSFFSLAGGSYEQYF	TGTGCCAGCAGCTTTTTTTCCCTAGCGGGGGGCTCCTACGAGCAGTACTTC
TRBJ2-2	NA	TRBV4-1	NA	CASSQDRRGSDTGELFF	TGCGCCAGCAGCCAAGATCGGCGGGGTTCGGACACCGGGGAGCTGTTTTTT
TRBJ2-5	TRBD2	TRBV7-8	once	CASSHKLAGYQETQYF	TGTGCCAGCAGCCATAAACTAGCGGGCTACCAAGAGACCCAGTACTTC
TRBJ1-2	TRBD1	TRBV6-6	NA	CASCQGQFYGYTF	TGTGCCAGCTGCCAGGGACAGTTCTATGGCTACACCTTC
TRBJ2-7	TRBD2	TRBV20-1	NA	CSASHPSGIAEQYF	TGCAGTGCTAGTCACCCTAGCGGGATTGCCGAGCAGTACTTC
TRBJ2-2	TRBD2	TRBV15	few	CATSSSGRVTGELFF	TGTGCCACCAGCAGTAGCGGGAGAGTCACCGGGGAGCTGTTTTTT